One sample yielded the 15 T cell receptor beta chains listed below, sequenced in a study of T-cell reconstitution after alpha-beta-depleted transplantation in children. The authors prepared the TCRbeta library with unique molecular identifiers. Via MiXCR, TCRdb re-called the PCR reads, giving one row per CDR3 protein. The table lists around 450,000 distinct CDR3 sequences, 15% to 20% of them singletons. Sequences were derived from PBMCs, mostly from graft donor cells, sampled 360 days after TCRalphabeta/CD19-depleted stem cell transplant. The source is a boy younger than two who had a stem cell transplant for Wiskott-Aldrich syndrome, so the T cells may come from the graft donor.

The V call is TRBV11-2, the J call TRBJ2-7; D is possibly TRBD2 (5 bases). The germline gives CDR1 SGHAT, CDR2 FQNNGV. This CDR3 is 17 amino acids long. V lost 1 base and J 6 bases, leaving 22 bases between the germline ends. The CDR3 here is CASSLVTRRTGVSEQYF. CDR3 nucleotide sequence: TGTGCCAGCAGCTTAGTTACTCGGAGGACCGGCGTCTCCGAGCAGTACTTC.

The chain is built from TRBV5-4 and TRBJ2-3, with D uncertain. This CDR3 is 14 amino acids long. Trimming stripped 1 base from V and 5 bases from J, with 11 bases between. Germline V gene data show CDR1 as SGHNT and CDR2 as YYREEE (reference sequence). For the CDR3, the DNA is TGTGCCAGCAGCTTGCCCGGAGACCAAGATACGCAGTATTTT. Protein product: CASSLPGDQDTQYF.

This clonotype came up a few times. The CDR3, as DNA: TGCAGTGCTAGAGATCCGGGAGCGGGGCCCTCCTACAATGAGCAGTTCTTC. It is translated as CSARDPGAGPSYNEQFF. The chain joins TRBV20-1 to TRBJ2-1; 7 positions agree with TRBD2. V shed 0 bases, J shed 0 bases, and the junction held 8 bases outside the gene matches. Per the germline V gene, CDR1 is DFQATT and CDR2 is SNEGSKA (reference sequence). The CDR3 spans 17 residues.

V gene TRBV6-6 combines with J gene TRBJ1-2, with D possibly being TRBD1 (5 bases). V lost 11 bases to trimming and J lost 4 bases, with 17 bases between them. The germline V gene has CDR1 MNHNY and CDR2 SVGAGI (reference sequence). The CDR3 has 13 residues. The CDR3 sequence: CAGGAVAGYGYTF. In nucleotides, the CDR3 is TGTGCCGGAGGGGCAGTCGCTGGCTATGGCTACACCTTC.

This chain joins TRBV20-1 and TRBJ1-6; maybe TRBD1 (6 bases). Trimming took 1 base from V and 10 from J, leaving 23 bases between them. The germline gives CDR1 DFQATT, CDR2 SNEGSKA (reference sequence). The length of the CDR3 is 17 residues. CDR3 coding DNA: TGCAGTGCTAGAGTAACGGCCGGCACGGGACACATCTCACCCCTCCACTTT. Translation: CSARVTAGTGHISPLHF.

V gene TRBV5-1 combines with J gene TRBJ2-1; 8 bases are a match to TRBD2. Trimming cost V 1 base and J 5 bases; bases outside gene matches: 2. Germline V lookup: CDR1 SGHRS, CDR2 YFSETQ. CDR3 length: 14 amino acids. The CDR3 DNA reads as TGCGCCAGCAGCTTGATGGGACTAGACAATGAGCAGTTCTTC. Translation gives CASSLMGLDNEQFF.

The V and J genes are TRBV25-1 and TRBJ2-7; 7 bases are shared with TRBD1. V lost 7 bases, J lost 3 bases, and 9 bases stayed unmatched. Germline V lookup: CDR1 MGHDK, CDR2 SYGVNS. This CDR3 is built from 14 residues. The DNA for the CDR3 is TGTGCCAGCACCTCGACAGGGATTAACTACGAGCAGTACTTC. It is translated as CASTSTGINYEQYF.

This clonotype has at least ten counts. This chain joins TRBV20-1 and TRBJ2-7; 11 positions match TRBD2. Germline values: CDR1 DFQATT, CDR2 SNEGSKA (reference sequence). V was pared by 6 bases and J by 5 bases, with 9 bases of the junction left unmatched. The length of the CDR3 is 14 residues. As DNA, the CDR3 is TGCAGTGCAGCAAATAGCGGGAGGGGAAACGAGCAGTACTTC. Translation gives CSAANSGRGNEQYF.

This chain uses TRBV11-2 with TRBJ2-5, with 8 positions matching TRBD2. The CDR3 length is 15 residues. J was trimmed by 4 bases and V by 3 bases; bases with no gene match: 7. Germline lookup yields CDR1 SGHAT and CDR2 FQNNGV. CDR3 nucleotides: TGTGCCAGCAGCTTGGTAGGACTAGCAGGAGAGACCCAGTACTTC. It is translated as CASSLVGLAGETQYF.

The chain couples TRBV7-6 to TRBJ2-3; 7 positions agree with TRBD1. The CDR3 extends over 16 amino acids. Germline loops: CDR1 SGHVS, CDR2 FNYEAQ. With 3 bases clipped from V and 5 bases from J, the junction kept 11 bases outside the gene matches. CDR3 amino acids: CASSFDDRAREDTQYF. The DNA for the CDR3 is TGTGCCAGCAGCTTTGACGACAGGGCGAGGGAAGATACGCAGTATTTT.

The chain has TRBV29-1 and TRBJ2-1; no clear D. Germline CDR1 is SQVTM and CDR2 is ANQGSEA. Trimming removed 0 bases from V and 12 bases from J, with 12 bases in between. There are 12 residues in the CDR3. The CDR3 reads CSVEDLPLWQFF. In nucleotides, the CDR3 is TGCAGCGTTGAAGATCTGCCCCTCTGGCAGTTCTTC.

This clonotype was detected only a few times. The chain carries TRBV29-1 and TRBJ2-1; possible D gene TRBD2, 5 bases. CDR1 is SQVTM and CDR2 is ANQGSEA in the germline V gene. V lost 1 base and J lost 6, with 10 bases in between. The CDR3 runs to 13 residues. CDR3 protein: CSVEGTWSNEQFF. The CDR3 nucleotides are TGCAGCGTTGAAGGGACTTGGAGCAATGAGCAGTTCTTC.

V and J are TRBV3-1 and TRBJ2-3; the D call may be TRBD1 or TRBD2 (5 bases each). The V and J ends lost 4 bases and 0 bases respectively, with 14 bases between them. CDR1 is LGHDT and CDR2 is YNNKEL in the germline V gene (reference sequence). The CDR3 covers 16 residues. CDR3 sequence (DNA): TGTGCCAGCAGCCGGGGACCACTCCCTAGCACAGATACGCAGTATTTT. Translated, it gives CASSRGPLPSTDTQYF.

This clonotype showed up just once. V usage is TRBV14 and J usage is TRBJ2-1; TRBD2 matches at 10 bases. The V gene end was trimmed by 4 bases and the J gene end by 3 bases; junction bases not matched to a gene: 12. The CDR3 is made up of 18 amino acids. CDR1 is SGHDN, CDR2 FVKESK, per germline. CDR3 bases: TGTGCCAGCAGCCCCACTAGCGGGACCCTACGGGACTACAATGAGCAGTTCTTC. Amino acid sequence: CASSPTSGTLRDYNEQFF.

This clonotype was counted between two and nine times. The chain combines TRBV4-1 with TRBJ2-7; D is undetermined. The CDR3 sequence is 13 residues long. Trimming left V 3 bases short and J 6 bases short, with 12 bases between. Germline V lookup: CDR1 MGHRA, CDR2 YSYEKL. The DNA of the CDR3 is TGCGCCAGCAGCCACGGCTTTTCTTTCGAGCAGTACTTC. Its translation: CASSHGFSFEQYF.